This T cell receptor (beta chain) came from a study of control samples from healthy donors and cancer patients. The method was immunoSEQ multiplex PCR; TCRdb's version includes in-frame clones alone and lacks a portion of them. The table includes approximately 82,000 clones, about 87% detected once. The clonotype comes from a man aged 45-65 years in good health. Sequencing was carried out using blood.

The CDR3 DNA reads as TGTGCCAGCAGTTTTGGGGGCGGGGGAACCCAGCCCCAGCATTTT. Encoded protein: CASSFGGGGTQPQHF. The chain recombines TRBV28 with TRBJ1-5; D is perhaps TRBD1 (6 bases). The CDR3 extends over 15 amino acids. Germline V gives CDR1 MDHEN, CDR2 SYDVKM. V was pared by 3 bases and J by 7 bases, with 16 bases between.